Here is one T cell receptor (beta chain) with its context. The antigen is undetermined. A linear amplification protocol produced the TCR libraries from about 0.45 ug of total RNA. MiXCR was run by TCRdb on the reads, yielding one entry per CDR3 protein. Of around 200,000 distinct CDR3 sequences in the sample, 65% to 80% were seen once. Sorting defined naive CD4+ as CD4+CD8-CD45RO-CD45RA+ and naive CD8+ as CD8+CD4-CD45RA+CD27bright. Germline CDR1 reads LNHDA; CDR2 reads SQIVND (reference sequence). V dropped 7 bases and J dropped 8 bases, with 20 bases sitting between them. This CDR3 region has 14 residues. The data originate from a study of healthy donors' naive CD4 and CD8 T cells. Points from the study as a whole: Homeostatic proliferation of naive T cells was not examined as a bias source.

This clonotype was obtained from a pool of human donors in good health; the sample pools cells from several healthy donors. The specimen was naive CD4+ and CD8+ T cells sorted from blood, pooled from several donors. The gene calls are TRBV19 and TRBJ1-1; tentatively, D is TRBD1 (6 bases). The CDR3 sequence is CASNPGTSDKEAFF. In DNA form, the CDR3 reads TGTGCCAGTAATCCCGGGACATCGGATAAGGAAGCTTTCTTT.